This T cell receptor (beta chain) was recovered during a study of CD8 T cells in Susac syndrome. At the level of the study: About 6 sequenced Susac syndrome patients had clinically active disease, while under ten were in remission. Findings and caveats of the study: The study's TCR sequencing and HLA analysis covered a relatively small number of individuals, and the study acknowledged this.

From germline, CDR1 is LGHDT and CDR2 YNNKEL (reference sequence). V gave up 0 bases and J gave up 0 bases; unmatched junction bases: 7. This CDR3 comprises 20 residues. Turning to this clonotype: Its target is not known.

Peripheral blood CD8+ and CD4+ T cells were profiled by TCR beta sequencing. Random hexamers primed reverse transcription of about 0.45 to 1 ug RNA. TCRdb called the immunoSEQ multiplex PCR reads again in MiXCR, with one record for every CDR3 protein. Altogether 77,000 or so distinct CDR3 sequences are present, roughly 91% being singletons, with the ten largest covering approximately 0.52%. Sequenced input: CD4+ T cells from PBMCs. The chain joins TRBV3-1 to TRBJ2-3; 15 bases are shared with TRBD2. The clonotype comes from a human donor with Susac syndrome. The CDR3, as DNA: TGTGCCAGCAGCCAAGATCGGACTAGCGGGAGGGCCCGTAGCACAGATACGCAGTATTTT. It codes for CASSQDRTSGRARSTDTQYF.